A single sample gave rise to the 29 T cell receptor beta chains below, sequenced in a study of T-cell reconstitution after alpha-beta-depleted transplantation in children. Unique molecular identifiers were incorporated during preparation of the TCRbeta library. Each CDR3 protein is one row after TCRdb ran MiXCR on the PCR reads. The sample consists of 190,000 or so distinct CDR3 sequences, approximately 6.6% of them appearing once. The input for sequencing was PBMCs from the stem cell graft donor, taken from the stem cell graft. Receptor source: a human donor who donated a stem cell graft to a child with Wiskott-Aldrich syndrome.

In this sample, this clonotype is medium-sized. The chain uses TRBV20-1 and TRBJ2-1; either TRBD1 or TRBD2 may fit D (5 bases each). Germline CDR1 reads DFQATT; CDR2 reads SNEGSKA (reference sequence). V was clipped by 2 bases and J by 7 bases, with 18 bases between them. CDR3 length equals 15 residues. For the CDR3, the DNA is TGCAGTGCTAGAAAAGAGGGGACGGTGGTAAATGAGCAGTTCTTC. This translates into CSARKEGTVVNEQFF.

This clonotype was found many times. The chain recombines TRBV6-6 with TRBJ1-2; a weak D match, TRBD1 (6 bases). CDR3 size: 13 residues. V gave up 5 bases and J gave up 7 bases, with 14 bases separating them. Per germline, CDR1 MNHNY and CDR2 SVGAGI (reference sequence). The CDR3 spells CASSKDSSAGYTF. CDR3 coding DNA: TGTGCCAGCAGTAAGGACAGTTCGGCTGGCTACACCTTC.

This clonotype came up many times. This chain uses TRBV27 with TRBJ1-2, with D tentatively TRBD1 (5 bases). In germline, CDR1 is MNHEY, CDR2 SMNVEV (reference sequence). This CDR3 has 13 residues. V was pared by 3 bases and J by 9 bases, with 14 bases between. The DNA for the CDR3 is TGTGCCAGCAGTTTTAGGGGTTTTGGGCGCTACACCTTC. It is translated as CASSFRGFGRYTF.

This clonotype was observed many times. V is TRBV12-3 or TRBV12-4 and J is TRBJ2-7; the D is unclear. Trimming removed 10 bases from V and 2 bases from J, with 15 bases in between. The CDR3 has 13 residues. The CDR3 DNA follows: TGTGCCATCCCGTTGGACGAAGCCTACGAGCAGTACTTC. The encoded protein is CAIPLDEAYEQYF.

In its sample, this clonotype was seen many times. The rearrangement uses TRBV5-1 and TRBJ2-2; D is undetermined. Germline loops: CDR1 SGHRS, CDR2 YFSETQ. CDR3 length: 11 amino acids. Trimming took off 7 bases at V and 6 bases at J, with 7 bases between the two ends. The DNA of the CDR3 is TGCGCCAGCGCGAATTCCGGGGAGCTGTTTTTT. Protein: CASANSGELFF.

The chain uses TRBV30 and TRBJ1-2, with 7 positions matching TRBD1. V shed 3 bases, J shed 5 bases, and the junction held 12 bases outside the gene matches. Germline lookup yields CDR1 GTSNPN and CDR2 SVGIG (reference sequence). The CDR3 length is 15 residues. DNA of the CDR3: TGTGCCTGGAGGGATGAAACAGGGGCAGGGTATGGCTACACCTTC. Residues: CAWRDETGAGYGYTF.

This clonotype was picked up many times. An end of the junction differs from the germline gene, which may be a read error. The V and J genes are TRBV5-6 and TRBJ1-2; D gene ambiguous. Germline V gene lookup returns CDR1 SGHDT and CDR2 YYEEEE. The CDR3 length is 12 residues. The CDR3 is CASSPTGILYSF. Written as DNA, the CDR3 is TGTGCCAGCAGTCCTACGGGGATACTGTACTCGTTC.

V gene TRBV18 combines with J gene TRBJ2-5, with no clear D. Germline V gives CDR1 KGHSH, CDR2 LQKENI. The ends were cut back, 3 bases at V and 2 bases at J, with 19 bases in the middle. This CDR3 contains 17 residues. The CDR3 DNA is TGTGCCAGCTCACCCCGGGTAGTCACAGATCCGCAAGAGACCCAGTACTTC. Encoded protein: CASSPRVVTDPQETQYF.

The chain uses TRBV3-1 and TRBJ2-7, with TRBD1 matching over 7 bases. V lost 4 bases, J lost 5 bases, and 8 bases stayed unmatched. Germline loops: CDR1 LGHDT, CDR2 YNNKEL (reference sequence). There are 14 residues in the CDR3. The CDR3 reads CASSRRGQNNEQYF. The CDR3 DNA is TGTGCCAGCAGCCGCCGGGGACAGAATAACGAGCAGTACTTC.

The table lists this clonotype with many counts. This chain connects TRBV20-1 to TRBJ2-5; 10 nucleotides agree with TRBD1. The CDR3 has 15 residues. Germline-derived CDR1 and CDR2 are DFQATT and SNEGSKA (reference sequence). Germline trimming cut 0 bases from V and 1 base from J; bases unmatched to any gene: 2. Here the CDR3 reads CSAREDRGIQETQYF. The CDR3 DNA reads TGCAGTGCTAGAGAGGACAGGGGGATCCAAGAGACCCAGTACTTC.

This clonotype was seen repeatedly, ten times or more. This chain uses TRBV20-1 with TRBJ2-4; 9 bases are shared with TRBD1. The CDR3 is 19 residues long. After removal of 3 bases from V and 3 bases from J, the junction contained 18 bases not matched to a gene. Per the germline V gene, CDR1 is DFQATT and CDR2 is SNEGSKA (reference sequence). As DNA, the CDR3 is TGCAGTGCTAGGGAGGGGACAGGGATGGGCCAAAGGGACAAAAACATTCAGTACTTC. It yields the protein CSAREGTGMGQRDKNIQYF.

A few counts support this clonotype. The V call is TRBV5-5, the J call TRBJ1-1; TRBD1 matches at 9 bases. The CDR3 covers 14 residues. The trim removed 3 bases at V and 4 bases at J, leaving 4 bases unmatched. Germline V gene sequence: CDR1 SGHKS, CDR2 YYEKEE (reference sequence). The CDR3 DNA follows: TGTGCCAGCAGCTGGACAGGGGTGGGCACTGAAGCTTTCTTT. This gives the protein CASSWTGVGTEAFF.

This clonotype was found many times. The CDR3 here is CASRATSSTYTQYF. The CDR3 nucleotides are TGTGCCAGCAGGGCGACTAGCAGTACCTATACGCAGTATTTT. The rearrangement uses TRBV12-3 or TRBV12-4 and TRBJ2-3, with 7 bases identical to TRBD2. The CDR3 loop spans 14 amino acids. V shed 6 bases, J shed 7 bases, and the junction held 10 bases outside the gene matches.

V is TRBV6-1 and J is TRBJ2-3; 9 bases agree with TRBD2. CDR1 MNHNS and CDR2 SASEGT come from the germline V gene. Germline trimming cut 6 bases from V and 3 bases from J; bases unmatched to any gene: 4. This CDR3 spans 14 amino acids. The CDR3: CASRRGGWTDTQYF. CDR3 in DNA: TGTGCCAGCAGGCGGGGGGGCTGGACAGATACGCAGTATTTT.

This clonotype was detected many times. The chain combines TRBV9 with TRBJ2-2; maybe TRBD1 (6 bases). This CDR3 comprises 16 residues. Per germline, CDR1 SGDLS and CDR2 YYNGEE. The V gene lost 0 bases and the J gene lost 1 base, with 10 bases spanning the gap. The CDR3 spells CASSVALQGNTGELFF. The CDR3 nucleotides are TGTGCCAGCAGCGTAGCTCTACAGGGGAACACCGGGGAGCTGTTTTTT. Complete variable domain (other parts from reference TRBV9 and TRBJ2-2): DSGVTQTPKHLITATGQRVTLRCSPRSGDLSVYWYQQSLDQGLQFLIQYYNGEERAKGNILERFSAQQFPDLHSELNLSSLELGDSALYFCASSVALQGNTGELFFGEGSRLTVL.

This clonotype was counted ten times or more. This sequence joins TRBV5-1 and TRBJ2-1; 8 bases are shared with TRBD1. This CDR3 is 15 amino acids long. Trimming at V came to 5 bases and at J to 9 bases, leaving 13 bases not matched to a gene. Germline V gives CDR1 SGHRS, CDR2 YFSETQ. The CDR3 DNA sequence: TGCGCCAGCAGTTCCAGCTCAGGGGGCCCTTTTGAGCAGTTCTTC. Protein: CASSSSSGGPFEQFF.

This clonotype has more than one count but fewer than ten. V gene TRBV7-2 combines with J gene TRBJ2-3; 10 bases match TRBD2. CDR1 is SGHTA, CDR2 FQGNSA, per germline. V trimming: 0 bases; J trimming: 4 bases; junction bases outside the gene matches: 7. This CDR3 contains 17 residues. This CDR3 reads CASSLAILAGLADTQYF. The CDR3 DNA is TGTGCCAGCAGCTTAGCGATACTAGCGGGGCTCGCAGATACGCAGTATTTT. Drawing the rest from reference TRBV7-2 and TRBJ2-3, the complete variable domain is GAGVSQSPSNKVTEKGKDVELRCDPISGHTALYWYRQSLGQGLEFLIYFQGNSAPDKSGLPSDRFSAERTGGSVSTLTIQRTQQEDSAVYLCASSLAILAGLADTQYFGPGTRLTVL.

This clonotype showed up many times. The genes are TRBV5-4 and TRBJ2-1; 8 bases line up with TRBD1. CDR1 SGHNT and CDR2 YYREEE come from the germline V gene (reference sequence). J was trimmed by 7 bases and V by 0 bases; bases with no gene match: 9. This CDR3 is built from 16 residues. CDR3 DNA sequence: TGTGCCAGCAGCTTGGGCCCCAGGACAGGGAAAAATGAGCAGTTCTTC. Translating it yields CASSLGPRTGKNEQFF.

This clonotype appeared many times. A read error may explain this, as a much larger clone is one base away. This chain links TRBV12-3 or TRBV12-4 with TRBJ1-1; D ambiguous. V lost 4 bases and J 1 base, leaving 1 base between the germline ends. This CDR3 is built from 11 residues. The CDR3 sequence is CASSWNTEAFF. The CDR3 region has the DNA TGTGCCAGCAGTTGGAACACTGAAGCTTTCTTT.

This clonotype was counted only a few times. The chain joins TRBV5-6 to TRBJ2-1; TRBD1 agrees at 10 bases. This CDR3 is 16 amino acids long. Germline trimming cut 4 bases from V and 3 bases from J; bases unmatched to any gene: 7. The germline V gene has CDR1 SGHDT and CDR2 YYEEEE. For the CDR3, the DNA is TGTGCCAGCAGCCACGGACAGGGGGTTTTCTACAATGAGCAGTTCTTC. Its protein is CASSHGQGVFYNEQFF.

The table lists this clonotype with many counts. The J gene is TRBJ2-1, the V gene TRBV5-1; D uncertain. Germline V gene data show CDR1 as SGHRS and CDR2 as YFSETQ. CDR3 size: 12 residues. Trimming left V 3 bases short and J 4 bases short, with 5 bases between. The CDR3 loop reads CASSSYYNEQFF. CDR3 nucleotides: TGCGCCAGCAGCTCCTATTACAATGAGCAGTTCTTC.

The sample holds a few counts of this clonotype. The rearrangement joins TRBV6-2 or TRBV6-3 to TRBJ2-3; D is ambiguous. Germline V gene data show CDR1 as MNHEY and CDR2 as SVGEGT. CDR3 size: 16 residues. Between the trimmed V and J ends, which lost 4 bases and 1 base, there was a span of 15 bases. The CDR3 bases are TGTGCCAGCAGTTGGGGTAAGAGAGTGGGCACAGATACGCAGTATTTT. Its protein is CASSWGKRVGTDTQYF.

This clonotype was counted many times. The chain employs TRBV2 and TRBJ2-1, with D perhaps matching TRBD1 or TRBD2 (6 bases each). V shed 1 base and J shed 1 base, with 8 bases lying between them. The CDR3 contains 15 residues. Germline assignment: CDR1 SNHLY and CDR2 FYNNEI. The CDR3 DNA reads TGTGCCAGCAGTGAAGTAGGGGGGTCCTACAATGAGCAGTTCTTC. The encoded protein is CASSEVGGSYNEQFF.

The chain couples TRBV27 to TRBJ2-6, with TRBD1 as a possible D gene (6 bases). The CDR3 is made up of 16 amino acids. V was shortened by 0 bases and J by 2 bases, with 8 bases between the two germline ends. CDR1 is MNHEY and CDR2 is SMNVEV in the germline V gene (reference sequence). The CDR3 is CASSLSPGAGANVLTF. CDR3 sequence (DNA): TGTGCCAGCAGTTTATCACCAGGGGCTGGGGCCAACGTCCTGACTTTC.

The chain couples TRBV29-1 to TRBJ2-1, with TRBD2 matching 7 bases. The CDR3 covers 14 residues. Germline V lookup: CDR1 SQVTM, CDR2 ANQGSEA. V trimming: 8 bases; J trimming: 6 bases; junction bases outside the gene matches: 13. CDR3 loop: CSYGSGGSGNEQFF. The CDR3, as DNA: TGCAGCTACGGATCGGGAGGTTCAGGCAATGAGCAGTTCTTC.

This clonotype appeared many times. The CDR3 loop is CASSQGLEETQYF. The DNA of the CDR3 is TGTGCCAGCAGCCAAGGCCTAGAAGAGACCCAGTACTTC. The chain couples TRBV4-2 to TRBJ2-5; D remains ambiguous. In germline, CDR1 is LGHNA, CDR2 YNFKEQ. The CDR3 loop spans 13 amino acids. V was shortened by 1 base and J by 3 bases, with 6 bases between the two germline ends.

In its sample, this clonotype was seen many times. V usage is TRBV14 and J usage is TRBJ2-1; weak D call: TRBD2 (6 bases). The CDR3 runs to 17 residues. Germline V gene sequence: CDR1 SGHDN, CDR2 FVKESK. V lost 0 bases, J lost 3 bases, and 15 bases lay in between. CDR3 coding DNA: TGTGCCAGCAGCCAAGATCTGGAGCGGGCCTACTACAATGAGCAGTTCTTC. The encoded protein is CASSQDLERAYYNEQFF.

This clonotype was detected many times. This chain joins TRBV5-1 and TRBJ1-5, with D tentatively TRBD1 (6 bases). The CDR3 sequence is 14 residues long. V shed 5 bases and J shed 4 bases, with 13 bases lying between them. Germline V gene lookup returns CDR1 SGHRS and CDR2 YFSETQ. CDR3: CASSSGTKNQPQHF. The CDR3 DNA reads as TGCGCCAGCAGTTCCGGGACAAAGAATCAGCCCCAGCATTTT.

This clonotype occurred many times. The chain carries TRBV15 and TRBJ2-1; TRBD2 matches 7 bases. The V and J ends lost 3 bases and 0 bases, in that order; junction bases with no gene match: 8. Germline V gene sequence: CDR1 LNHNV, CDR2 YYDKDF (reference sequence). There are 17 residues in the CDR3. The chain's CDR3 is CATSSPRGGSSYNEQFF. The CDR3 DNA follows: TGTGCCACCAGCAGTCCTCGCGGGGGAAGCTCCTACAATGAGCAGTTCTTC.